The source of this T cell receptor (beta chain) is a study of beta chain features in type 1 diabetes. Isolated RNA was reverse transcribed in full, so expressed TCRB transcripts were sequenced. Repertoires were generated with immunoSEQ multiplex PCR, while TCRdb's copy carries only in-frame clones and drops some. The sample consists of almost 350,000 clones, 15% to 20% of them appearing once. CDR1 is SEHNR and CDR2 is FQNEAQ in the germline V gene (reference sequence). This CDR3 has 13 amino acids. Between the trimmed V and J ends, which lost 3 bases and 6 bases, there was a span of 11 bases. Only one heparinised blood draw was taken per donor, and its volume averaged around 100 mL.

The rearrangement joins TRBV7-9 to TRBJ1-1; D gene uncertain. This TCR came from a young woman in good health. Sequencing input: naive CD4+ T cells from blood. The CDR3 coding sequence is TGTGCCAGCAGCTTGGCTGATTTCTCTGAAGCTTTCTTT. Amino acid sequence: CASSLADFSEAFF.